These T cell receptor beta chains were read from a single sample in a study of T cells after yellow fever vaccination. TCRdb re-analysed the 5' RACE reads in MiXCR, keeping a single row per CDR3 protein. The sample has over 120,000 distinct CDR3 sequences, roughly 6.7% seen once. This material consisted of CD4+ T cells sorted from PBMCs, taken 10 days after the yellow fever booster vaccination. The receptors here all came from a man aged 25-45 years who received the YFV17D yellow fever vaccine. The CDR3 runs from the conserved cysteine through the conserved F or W. D genes are given only for firm matches. The size entry is marked missing in some rows and otherwise reads once, few, many or a size class.

clone size	D gene	V gene	CDR3 length	J gene	CDR3 DNA	CDR3 protein
few	TRBD2	TRBV6-6	16	TRBJ2-1	TGTGCCAGCAGTTATCAGGGCGGGAGCGAGTACAATGAGCAGTTCTTC	CASSYQGGSEYNEQFF
many	NA	TRBV20-1	12	TRBJ2-5	TGCAGTGCTAGCGGGGAACAAGAGACCCAGTACTTC	CSASGEQETQYF
few	TRBD1	TRBV15	18	TRBJ1-4	TGTGCCACCAGCGCTGGGGCGACTGTACGACAGGGGAGCGAAAAACTGTTTTTT	CATSAGATVRQGSEKLFF
NA	NA	TRBV5-8	12	TRBJ1-1	TGTGCCAGCAGCGCAAACTACATTGGCGCTTTCTTT	CASSANYIGAFF
few	TRBD2	TRBV5-1	14	TRBJ2-7	TGCGCCAGCACCTCAGCGGGAGGCCACTACGAGCAGTACTTC	CASTSAGGHYEQYF
few	TRBD2	TRBV20-1	13	TRBJ2-1	TGCAGTGCTAGGGGGGGGGGTAGGAATGAGCAGTTCTTC	CSARGGGRNEQFF
few	NA	TRBV20-1	14	TRBJ2-6	TGCAGTGCTAGGATAGTGTCTGGGGCCAACGTCCTGACTTTC	CSARIVSGANVLTF
many	NA	TRBV7-6	13	TRBJ2-7	TGTGCCAGCAGCGGCTGGAGCTCCTACGAGCAGTACTTC	CASSGWSSYEQYF
NA	NA	TRBV12-3/TRBV12-4	13	TRBJ1-2	TGTGCCAGCAGTTTAGGGAGGGACTATGGCTACACCTTC	CASSLGRDYGYTF
many	TRBD1	TRBV19	17	TRBJ2-7	TGTGCCAGTAGTTACCTCCCGACAGGGGGGTACTCCTACGAGCAGTACTTC	CASSYLPTGGYSYEQYF
many	NA	TRBV14	13	TRBJ2-7	TGTGCCAGCAGCCTAACTACAGGGTGGGAGCAGTACTTC	CASSLTTGWEQYF
NA	NA	TRBV4-2	17	TRBJ2-1	TGTGCCAGCAGCCAAGAGGCGGGGAAGAGCTCCTACAATGAGCAGTTCTTC	CASSQEAGKSSYNEQFF
many	TRBD2	TRBV29-1	15	TRBJ2-6	TGCAGCGTATCAGCGGGGTCCTCTGGGGCCAACGTCCTGACTTTC	CSVSAGSSGANVLTF
many	NA	TRBV7-6	15	TRBJ1-1	TGTGCCAGCAGCTCCTATCCGGGACAGAACACTGAAGCTTTCTTT	CASSSYPGQNTEAFF
many	NA	TRBV28	17	TRBJ1-2	TGTGCCAGCAGTACCGGATGGGGTGGGGGGCAGAACTATGGCTACACCTTC	CASSTGWGGGQNYGYTF
many	TRBD1	TRBV20-1	12	TRBJ1-5	TGCAGCGCCGGGACAGGGAGTCAGCCCCAGCATTTT	CSAGTGSQPQHF
many	NA	TRBV5-1	14	TRBJ1-4	TGCGCCAGCAGCCAGGACAGTAATGATGAAAAACTGTTTTTT	CASSQDSNDEKLFF
many	NA	TRBV28	12	TRBJ2-1	TGTGCCAGCAGTTTTTGGGAGAATGAGCAGTTCTTC	CASSFWENEQFF
many	NA	TRBV29-1	13	TRBJ1-1	TGCAGCTTTTACAGGTGGGATAACACTGAAGCTTTCTTT	CSFYRWDNTEAFF
NA	TRBD2	TRBV18	12	TRBJ2-7	TGTGCCAGCTCACCACGGGAGGGCGAGCAGTACTTC	CASSPREGEQYF
many	TRBD2	TRBV25-1	15	TRBJ2-2	TGTGCCAGCTCGAGGGGAGGGACGAACACCGGGGAGCTGTTTTTT	CASSRGGTNTGELFF
many	NA	TRBV29-1	12	TRBJ2-1	TGCAGCGGTGGGCAGTCCAACAATGAGCAGTTCTTC	CSGGQSNNEQFF
many	TRBD1	TRBV29-1	13	TRBJ2-7	TGCAGCATAGGGACAGCTTCATCCTACGAGCAGTACTTC	CSIGTASSYEQYF
many	TRBD1	TRBV7-9	15	TRBJ1-3	TGTGCCAGCAGCCAACTGGGACAGGCTAAGGGCACCATATATTTT	CASSQLGQAKGTIYF
NA	NA	TRBV7-8	12	TRBJ1-6	TGTGCCAGCAGCTTTCCCCAGACGGCCCTCCACTTT	CASSFPQTALHF
many	TRBD1	TRBV7-2	15	TRBJ1-6	TGTGCCAGCAGTCTGGACAGGTTCGGTAATTCACCCCTCCACTTT	CASSLDRFGNSPLHF
many	NA	TRBV14	16	TRBJ2-2	TGTGCCAGCAGCCAAGATCGGGTCAGGGGTTCCGGGGAGCTGTTTTTT	CASSQDRVRGSGELFF
many	NA	TRBV10-3	15	TRBJ2-3	TGTGCCATCAGTGAGAGTAATGGGAACACAGATACGCAGTATTTT	CAISESNGNTDTQYF
many	NA	TRBV5-1	15	TRBJ1-1	TGCGCCAGCACCAATAATGGACAGACGAACACTGAAGCTTTCTTT	CASTNNGQTNTEAFF
many	TRBD2	TRBV27	14	TRBJ2-7	TGTGCCAGCAGCCCATTAGCGGGAGGTTACGAGCAGTACTTC	CASSPLAGGYEQYF
many	TRBD2	TRBV20-1	15	TRBJ2-7	TGCAGTGCTAGAGAGGCTAGCGGGATTGGAAGAAAGCAGTACTTC	CSAREASGIGRKQYF
NA	NA	TRBV28	14	TRBJ2-7	TGTGCCAGCAGTTTAGTGGCGGGCCGCTACGAGCAGTACTTC	CASSLVAGRYEQYF
NA	NA	TRBV6-1	13	TRBJ1-1	TGTGCCAGCAGTAAGGGGTGGACCACTGAAGCTTTCTTT	CASSKGWTTEAFF
many	NA	TRBV7-2	14	TRBJ2-7	TGTGCCAGCAGCTTAGGGGGCCTCGTGAGCGAGCAGTACTTC	CASSLGGLVSEQYF
few	NA	TRBV12-3/TRBV12-4	15	TRBJ2-7	TGTGCCAGCAGTTCCCTCCTGGGGAACCCCCGGGAGCAGTACTTC	CASSSLLGNPREQYF
many	NA	TRBV18	12	TRBJ2-3	TGTGCCAGCTCACCTCAGGGGGATACGCAGTATTTT	CASSPQGDTQYF
many	NA	TRBV20-1	12	TRBJ2-1	TGCAGTGCTAGGGGGTCCCCCAATGAGCAGTTCTTC	CSARGSPNEQFF
many	TRBD2	TRBV12-3/TRBV12-4	17	TRBJ2-3	TGTGCCAGCAGTTTGGTAGCGGGAGGACCTAGCACAGATACGCAGTATTTT	CASSLVAGGPSTDTQYF
many	TRBD1	TRBV4-3	15	TRBJ2-7	TGCGCCAGCAGCCGAACCGGGACAGGGGGCTACGAGCAGTACTTC	CASSRTGTGGYEQYF
NA	TRBD2	TRBV6-5	18	TRBJ2-7	TGTGCCAGCAGACCCTCCCCGGTTCGGACTAGCAGAAGCTACGAGCAGTACTTC	CASRPSPVRTSRSYEQYF